The rows below give T cell receptor beta chains drawn from one sample of a study of high-grade serous ovarian cancer treatment subgroups. Sequenced by immunoSEQ multiplex PCR; TCRdb stores in-frame clones only, minus some. The table shows over 14,000 clones, with about 90% occurring only once. The specimen was tumor tissue. The source is a human donor with high-grade serous ovarian cancer. CDR3s include the opening cysteine and the closing phenylalanine or tryptophan. The order of the fields is J gene, V gene, clone size, D gene, CDR3 DNA, CDR3 protein. A D gene is named only where the DNA matches it firmly. A row's size may be missing; if present it is once, few, many or a size class.

TRBJ2-1	TRBV4-1	-	TRBD2	TGCGCCAGCAGCCAAAGGGGGACTAGCGGGGGTTACAATGAGCAGTTCTTC	CASSQRGTSGGYNEQFF
TRBJ1-4	TRBV2	-	-	TGTGCCAGCAGTGGGGTAGGGGCCGGAGAGGAAAAACTGTTTTTT	CASSGVGAGEEKLFF
TRBJ2-3	TRBV5-1	-	-	TGCGCCAGCAGCTTGTCGCGGGGAGACGATACGCAGTATTTT	CASSLSRGDDTQYF
TRBJ2-1	TRBV29-1	-	-	TGCAGCGCTGCCGACAATGAGCAGTTCTTC	CSAADNEQFF
TRBJ1-1	TRBV2	-	TRBD1	TGTGCCAGCAGTGAAACCCCCGGGACAGGGAGGACTGAAGCTTTCTTT	CASSETPGTGRTEAFF
TRBJ1-2	TRBV13	-	TRBD1	TGTGCCAGCAGCGCGGGACAGGGGGACTATGGCTACACCTTC	CASSAGQGDYGYTF
TRBJ2-7	TRBV27	-	TRBD1	TGTGCCAGCAGTCCCGGGACAGGGTACGAGCAGTACTTC	CASSPGTGYEQYF
TRBJ2-5	TRBV5-8	once	TRBD2	TGTGCCAGCAGCCCTGGACTAGCGGGAGAGACCCAGTACTTC	CASSPGLAGETQYF
TRBJ1-1	TRBV4-1	-	TRBD1	TGCGCCAGCAGCCCAGGACAGGGACCGAACACTGAAGCTTTCTTT	CASSPGQGPNTEAFF
TRBJ2-1	TRBV15	-	-	TGTGCCACCAGCAGACTCTTGGCGGGTTCTCTTTACAATGAGCAGTTCTTC	CATSRLLAGSLYNEQFF
TRBJ2-4	TRBV5-6	few	TRBD2	TGTGCCAGCAGCTCCACCCTGAGCGGGGGAGGGGACATTCAGTACTTC	CASSSTLSGGGDIQYF
TRBJ1-1	TRBV9	-	-	TGTGCCAGCAGCGGATCCAGGGTGAACACTGAAGCTTTCTTT	CASSGSRVNTEAFF
TRBJ1-5	TRBV6-1	-	-	TGTGCCAGCAGTGAAGATCGGGGGCATCAGCCCCAGCATTTT	CASSEDRGHQPQHF
TRBJ2-5	TRBV18	-	-	TGTGCCAGCTCACCATACAGGGATCAAGAGACCCAGTACTTC	CASSPYRDQETQYF
TRBJ2-3	TRBV29-1	-	-	TGCAGCGTTGATTACAACACAGATACGCAGTATTTT	CSVDYNTDTQYF